At least ten counts were recorded for the clone carrying this TCR beta chain. The target antigen is unknown. The record originates from a study of T cell repertoires in cytomegalovirus infection. As for the study in general: It was the public TCR beta signatures that indicated both CMV infection and matching HLA type.

TCRdb re-derived calls from the reads in MiXCR, one entry per CDR3 protein. The sample includes 200,000 or so distinct CDR3 sequences, about 38% seen only once; the top ten take 55% to 60%. The ends lost 3 bases at V and 6 bases at J; junction bases unmatched: 6. The length of the CDR3 is 16 residues. Germline-derived CDR1 and CDR2 are MGHRA and YSYEKL. J is TRBJ1-6 and V is TRBV4-1, with 9 bases that match TRBD1. The origin of this receptor is a human donor in good health (CMV status not recorded). Some clones in this sample may be carry-over from other donors' samples. Source: CD8+ T cells from cultured PBMCs, taken from culture after CMV antigen stimulation. CDR3 DNA sequence: TGCGCCAGCAGCCACGGACAGGGACAGGGTAATTCACCCCTCCACTTT. Its protein product is CASSHGQGQGNSPLHF.